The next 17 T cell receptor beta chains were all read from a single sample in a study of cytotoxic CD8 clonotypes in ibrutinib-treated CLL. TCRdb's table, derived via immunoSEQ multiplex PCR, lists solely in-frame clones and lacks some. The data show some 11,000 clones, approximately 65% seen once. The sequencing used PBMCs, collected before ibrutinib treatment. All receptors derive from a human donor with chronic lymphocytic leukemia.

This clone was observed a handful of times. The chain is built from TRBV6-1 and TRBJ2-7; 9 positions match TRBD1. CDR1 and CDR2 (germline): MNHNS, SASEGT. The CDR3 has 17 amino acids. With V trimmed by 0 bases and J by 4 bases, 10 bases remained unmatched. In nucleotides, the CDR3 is TGTGCCAGCAGTGAAGCAGGACAGGGGAGTGGGGGGTACGAGCAGTACTTC. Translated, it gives CASSEAGQGSGGYEQYF.

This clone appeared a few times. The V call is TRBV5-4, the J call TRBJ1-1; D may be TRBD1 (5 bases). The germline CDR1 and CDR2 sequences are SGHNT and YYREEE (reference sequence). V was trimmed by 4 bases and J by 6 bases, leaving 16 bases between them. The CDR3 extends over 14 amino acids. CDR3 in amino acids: CASSRRQGAAEAFF. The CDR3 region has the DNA TGTGCCAGCAGCCGCAGACAAGGGGCGGCTGAAGCTTTCTTT.

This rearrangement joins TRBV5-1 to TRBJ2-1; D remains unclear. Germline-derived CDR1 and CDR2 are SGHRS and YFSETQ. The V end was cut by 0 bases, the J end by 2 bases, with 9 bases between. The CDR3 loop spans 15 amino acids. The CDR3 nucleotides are TGCGCCAGCAGCTTGGAGCTAAGCCCCTACAATGAGCAGTTCTTC. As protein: CASSLELSPYNEQFF.

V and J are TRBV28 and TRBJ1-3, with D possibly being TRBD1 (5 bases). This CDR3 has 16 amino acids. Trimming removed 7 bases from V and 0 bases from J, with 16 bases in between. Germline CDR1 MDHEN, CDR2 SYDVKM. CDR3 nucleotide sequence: TGTGCCAGCACCGAGGGGACGGGCCCCTCTGGAAACACCATATATTTT. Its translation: CASTEGTGPSGNTIYF.

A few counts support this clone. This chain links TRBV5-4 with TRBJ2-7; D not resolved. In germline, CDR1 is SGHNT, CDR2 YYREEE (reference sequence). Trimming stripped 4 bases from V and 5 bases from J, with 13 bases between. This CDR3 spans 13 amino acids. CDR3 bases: TGTGCCAGCAGCATCATTGACGGCAACGAGCAGTACTTC. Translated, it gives CASSIIDGNEQYF.

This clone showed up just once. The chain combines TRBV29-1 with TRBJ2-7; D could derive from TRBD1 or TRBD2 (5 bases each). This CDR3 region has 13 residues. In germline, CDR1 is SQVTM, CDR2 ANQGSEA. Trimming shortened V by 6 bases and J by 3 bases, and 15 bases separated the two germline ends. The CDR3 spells CSVAWGPSYEQYF. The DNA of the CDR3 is TGCAGCGTGGCCTGGGGACCGAGCTACGAGCAGTACTTC.

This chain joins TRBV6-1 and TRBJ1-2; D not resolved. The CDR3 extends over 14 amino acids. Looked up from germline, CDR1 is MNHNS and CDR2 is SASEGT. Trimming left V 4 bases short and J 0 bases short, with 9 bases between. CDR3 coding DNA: TGTGCCAGCAGTGGCAGACCATCTAACTATGGCTACACCTTC. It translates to CASSGRPSNYGYTF.

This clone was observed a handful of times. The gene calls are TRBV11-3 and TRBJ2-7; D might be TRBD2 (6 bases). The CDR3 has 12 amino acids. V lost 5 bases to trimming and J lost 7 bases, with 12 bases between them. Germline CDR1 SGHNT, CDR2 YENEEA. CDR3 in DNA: TGTGCCAGCAGCCTGGACTACGCAGAGCAGTACTTC. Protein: CASSLDYAEQYF.

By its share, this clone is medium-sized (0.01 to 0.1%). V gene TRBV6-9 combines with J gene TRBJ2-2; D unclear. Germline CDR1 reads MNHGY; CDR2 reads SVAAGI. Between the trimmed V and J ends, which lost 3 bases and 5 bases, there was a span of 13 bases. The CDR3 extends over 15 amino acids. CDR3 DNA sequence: TGTGCCAGCAGTTACGATTCGGAAGGGACCGGGGAGCTGTTTTTT. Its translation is CASSYDSEGTGELFF.

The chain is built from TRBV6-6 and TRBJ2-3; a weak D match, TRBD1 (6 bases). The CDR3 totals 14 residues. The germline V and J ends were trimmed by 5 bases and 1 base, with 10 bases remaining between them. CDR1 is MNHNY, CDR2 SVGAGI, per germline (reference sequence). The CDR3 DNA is TGTGCCAGCAGTGGCAACAGGGGCACAGATACGCAGTATTTT. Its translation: CASSGNRGTDTQYF.

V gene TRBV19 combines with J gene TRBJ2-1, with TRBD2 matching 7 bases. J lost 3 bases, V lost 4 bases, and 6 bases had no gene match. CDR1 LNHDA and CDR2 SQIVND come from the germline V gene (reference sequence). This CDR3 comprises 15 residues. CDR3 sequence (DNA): TGTGCCAGTAGTAGAAAAGCGGGAAGCTACAATGAGCAGTTCTTC. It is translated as CASSRKAGSYNEQFF.

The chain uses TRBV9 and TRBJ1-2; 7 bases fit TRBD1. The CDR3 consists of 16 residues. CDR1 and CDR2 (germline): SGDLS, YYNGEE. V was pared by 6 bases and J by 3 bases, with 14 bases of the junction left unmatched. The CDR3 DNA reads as TGTGCCAGCACCCCCGGCGCCGACAGGGTATACTATGGCTACACCTTC. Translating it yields CASTPGADRVYYGYTF.

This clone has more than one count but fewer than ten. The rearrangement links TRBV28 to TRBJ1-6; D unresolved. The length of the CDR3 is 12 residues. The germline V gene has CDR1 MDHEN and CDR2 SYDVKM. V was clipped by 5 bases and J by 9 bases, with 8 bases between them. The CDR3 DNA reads TGTGCCAGCAGTCCCGTGCCTTCACCCCTCCACTTT. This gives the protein CASSPVPSPLHF.

The CDR3, as DNA: TGTGCCAGCAGTTACTGGCGAGACGAGCAGTACTTC. Translating it yields CASSYWRDEQYF. This chain joins TRBV6-6 and TRBJ2-7; the D is unclear. CDR3 length: 12 residues. Germline CDR1 and CDR2: MNHNY and SVGAGI (reference sequence). The germline V and J ends were trimmed by 1 base and 5 bases, with 6 bases remaining between them.

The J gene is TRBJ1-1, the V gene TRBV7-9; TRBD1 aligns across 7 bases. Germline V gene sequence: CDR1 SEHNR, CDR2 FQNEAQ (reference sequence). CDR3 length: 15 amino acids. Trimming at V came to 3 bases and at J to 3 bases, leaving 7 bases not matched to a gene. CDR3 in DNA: TGTGCCAGCAGCTTGACCGACAGGGTGTACACTGAAGCTTTCTTT. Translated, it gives CASSLTDRVYTEAFF.

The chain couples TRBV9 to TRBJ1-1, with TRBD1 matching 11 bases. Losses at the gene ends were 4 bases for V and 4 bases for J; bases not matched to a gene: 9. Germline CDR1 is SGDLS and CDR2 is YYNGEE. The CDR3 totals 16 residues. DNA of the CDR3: TGTGCCAGCAGCTTTACCGGGACAGGGGGGGTCACTGAAGCTTTCTTT. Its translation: CASSFTGTGGVTEAFF.

The CDR3, as DNA: TGTGCCAGTAGTGAGGGACAGGGAAGGGATCAGCCCCAGCATTTT. This encodes CASSEGQGRDQPQHF. The V and J genes are TRBV19 and TRBJ1-5; 9 nucleotides align to TRBD1. The CDR3 consists of 15 residues. The V gene end was trimmed by 5 bases and the J gene end by 5 bases; junction bases not matched to a gene: 7. CDR1 is LNHDA and CDR2 is SQIVND in the germline V gene (reference sequence).